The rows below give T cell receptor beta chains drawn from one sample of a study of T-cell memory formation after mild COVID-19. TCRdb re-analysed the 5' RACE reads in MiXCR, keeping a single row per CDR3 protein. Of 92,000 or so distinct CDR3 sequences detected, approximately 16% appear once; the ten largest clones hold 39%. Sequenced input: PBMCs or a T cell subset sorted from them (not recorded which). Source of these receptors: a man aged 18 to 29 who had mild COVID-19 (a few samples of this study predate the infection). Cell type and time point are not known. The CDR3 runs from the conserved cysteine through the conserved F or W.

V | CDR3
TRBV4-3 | CASSPGTDNEQFF
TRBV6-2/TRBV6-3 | CASSFALAEQFF
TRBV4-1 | CASSHKQGGGTDTQYF
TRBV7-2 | CASSLLGGQETQYF
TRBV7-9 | CASSGGRGYTF
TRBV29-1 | CSVGDLETQYF
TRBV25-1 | CASSDRGRRLLHF
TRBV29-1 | CSVSTTGSYEQYF
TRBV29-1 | CSVVGRGSGRDTQYF
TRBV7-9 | CASSPTSGGATGELFF
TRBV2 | CASRLAGTGKGNTIYF
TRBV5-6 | CASSFDGSYNEQFF
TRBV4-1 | CASSQTVASSYEQYF
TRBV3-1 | CASSQSEWGRVYGYTF
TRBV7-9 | CASSPKVGTSYNEQFF
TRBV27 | CASSFISSGGFSDTQYF
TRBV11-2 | CASSSSPGYYGYTF
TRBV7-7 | CASSPRLGESETQYF
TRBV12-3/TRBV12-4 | CASKDREMFNQPKHF
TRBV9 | CASSVWGSSYNEQFF
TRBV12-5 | CASGLFSAGSVNEQFF
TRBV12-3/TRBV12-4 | CASSPGQVETQYF
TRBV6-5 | CASSYSASGGFLNEQFF
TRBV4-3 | CASSPSEFTDTQYF
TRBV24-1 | CATSDLPGDRSYNEQFF
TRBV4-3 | CASSQGGGEQFF
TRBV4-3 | CASSQDLDRAISLAGELFF
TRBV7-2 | CASSWQEYNEQFF
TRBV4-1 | CASSARWVTQETQYF
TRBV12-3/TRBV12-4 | CASSLTGANYGYTF
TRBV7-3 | CASSLLAGVPNEQFF
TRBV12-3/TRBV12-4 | CASSSTVYEQYF
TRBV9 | CASSVTLSGANVLTF
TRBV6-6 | CASSQIRQGQKTQYF
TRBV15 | CATEEDRGNTEAFF